These T cell receptor beta chains were read from a single sample in a study of blood T cell repertoires in COVID-19. TCRdb's table, derived via immunoSEQ multiplex PCR, lists solely in-frame clones and lacks some. The data hold about 70,000 clones, with roughly 76% observed a single time. The specimen sequenced was peripheral blood. The receptor set was obtained from a woman aged 70-85 years with acute or convalescent COVID-19. CDR3s include the opening cysteine and the closing phenylalanine or tryptophan. The D gene is left open where the match is weak. Rows give clone size only sometimes, using once, few, many, or a class for an expanded clone.

TRBV21-1,TRBJ1-1,NA,NA,16,CASMAGYGQENTEAFF,TGTGCCAGCATGGCGGGTTACGGGCAGGAGAACACTGAAGCTTTCTTT
TRBV5-1,TRBJ1-2,TRBD1,NA,15,CASSPRQGADYGYTF,TGCGCCAGCAGCCCGAGACAGGGGGCGGACTATGGCTACACCTTC
TRBV7-8,TRBJ2-1,NA,NA,13,CASSLQGYNEQFF,TGTGCCAGCAGCTTACAGGGTTACAATGAGCAGTTCTTC
TRBV28,TRBJ2-1,NA,once,13,CASSLPPYREQFF,TGTGCCAGCAGTCTCCCGCCTTACCGGGAGCAGTTCTTC
TRBV30,TRBJ1-6,NA,NA,14,CAWTIVIPNSPLHF,TGTGCCTGGACCATAGTAATCCCTAATTCACCCCTCCACTTT
TRBV5-1,TRBJ2-3,TRBD2,NA,15,CASSLETSPTDTQYF,TGCGCCAGCAGCTTAGAGACTAGCCCCACAGATACGCAGTATTTT
TRBV4-1,TRBJ2-7,TRBD2,few,15,CASSQGLAVSYEQYF,TGCGCCAGCAGCCAAGGACTAGCGGTCTCCTACGAGCAGTACTTC
TRBV29-1,TRBJ2-3,TRBD2,few,17,CSVSGTSGSEGTDTQYF,TGCAGCGTATCCGGGACTAGCGGGAGTGAAGGCACAGATACGCAGTATTTT
TRBV11-2,TRBJ1-5,NA,NA,17,CASSLDPTDYSNQPQHF,TGTGCCAGCAGCTTAGATCCCACAGACTATAGCAATCAGCCCCAGCATTTT
TRBV3-1/TRBV3-2,TRBJ2-1,TRBD2,NA,14,CASSPARTSREQFF,TGTGCCAGCAGCCCTGCAAGGACTAGCCGTGAGCAGTTCTTC
TRBV24-1,TRBJ2-3,TRBD2,NA,15,CATSSTSGDTDTQYF,TGTGCCACCAGTTCTACTAGCGGGGACACAGATACGCAGTATTTT
TRBV5-1,TRBJ2-1,NA,NA,14,CASSAGQNRNEQFF,TGCGCCAGCAGCGCCGGACAGAATAGAAATGAGCAGTTCTTC
TRBV19,TRBJ1-3,TRBD1,NA,15,CASSIDPRGSNTIYF,TGTGCCAGTAGTATAGACCCCAGGGGGTCCAACACCATATATTTT
TRBV11-3,TRBJ1-1,NA,NA,12,CASSPYGSEAFF,TGTGCCAGCAGCCCATATGGCTCTGAAGCTTTCTTT
TRBV3-1/TRBV3-2,TRBJ2-2,NA,NA,13,CASSQPGTGELFF,TGTGCCAGCAGCCAACCCGGGACCGGGGAGCTGTTTTTT
TRBV5-1,TRBJ2-7,NA,once,14,CASSLVNAGTEQYF,TGCGCCAGCAGCTTGGTTAACGCGGGAACCGAGCAGTACTTC
TRBV28,TRBJ1-2,TRBD1,NA,13,CASSPGGSSGYTF,TGTGCCAGCAGCCCAGGGGGCAGTAGTGGCTACACCTTC
TRBV28,TRBJ1-5,TRBD1,once,15,CASSLGYRGNQPQHF,TGTGCCAGCAGTTTGGGGTACAGGGGAAATCAGCCCCAGCATTTT
TRBV5-4,TRBJ2-3,NA,NA,13,CASSNRTTDTQYF,TGTGCCAGCAGCAACCGTACTACAGATACGCAGTATTTT
TRBV3-1/TRBV3-2,TRBJ1-1,TRBD1,NA,12,CASSKGDSEAFF,TGTGCCAGCAGTAAAGGGGACAGCGAAGCTTTCTTT
TRBV5-6,TRBJ1-1,NA,NA,15,CASSLLLFGNTEAFF,TGTGCCAGCAGCTTGCTCCTCTTCGGGAACACTGAAGCTTTCTTT
TRBV28,TRBJ1-4,NA,NA,13,CASGNRVEEKLFF,TGTGCCAGCGGCAACAGGGTGGAAGAAAAACTGTTTTTT
TRBV15,TRBJ1-1,TRBD1,NA,15,CATSSRTGGFTEAFF,TGTGCCACCAGCTCAAGGACAGGAGGGTTCACTGAAGCTTTCTTT
TRBV28,TRBJ1-2,TRBD1,NA,13,CASSLNRGSGYTF,TGTGCCAGCAGTTTGAACAGGGGCAGTGGCTACACCTTC
TRBV5-1,TRBJ2-7,NA,NA,14,CASSLVGGAWEQYF,TGCGCCAGCAGCTTGGTTGGGGGCGCATGGGAGCAGTACTTC
TRBV5-1,TRBJ2-7,TRBD2,NA,16,CASSTTGTSGEYEQYF,TGCGCCAGCAGCACCACCGGGACTAGCGGAGAGTACGAGCAGTACTTC
TRBV18,TRBJ1-4,NA,few,17,CASRLGGGNGGNEKLFF,TGTGCCAGCCGGCTCGGCGGGGGCAACGGAGGGAATGAAAAACTGTTTTTT
TRBV19,TRBJ2-1,TRBD2,once,16,CASSPLTSGMVHEQFF,TGTGCCAGTAGCCCTCTGACTAGCGGGATGGTACATGAGCAGTTCTTC
TRBV7-7,TRBJ2-2,TRBD2,NA,16,CASSRTSGIRSGELFF,TGTGCCAGCAGCCGGACTAGCGGGATAAGGTCCGGGGAGCTGTTTTTT
TRBV5-1,TRBJ2-7,TRBD2,NA,16,CASSLTSGRSSYEQYF,TGCGCCAGCAGCTTAACTAGCGGGAGGAGCTCCTACGAGCAGTACTTC
TRBV2,TRBJ1-2,NA,many,16,CASSGWTEALRYGYTF,TGTGCCAGCAGTGGTTGGACAGAGGCACTGAGGTATGGCTACACCTTC
TRBV18,TRBJ2-4,NA,NA,14,CASSPRDKKNIQYF,TGTGCCAGCTCACCACGGGACAAGAAAAACATTCAGTACTTC
TRBV11-3,TRBJ2-3,NA,few,14,CASSLDLVSDTQYF,TGTGCCAGCAGCTTAGACCTAGTCTCAGATACGCAGTATTTT
TRBV13,TRBJ2-4,TRBD2,NA,17,CASSLDVPDGGDSIQYF,TGTGCCAGCAGCTTAGATGTGCCCGACGGGGGGGATAGCATTCAGTACTTC
TRBV27,TRBJ1-2,NA,NA,19,CASSPVPRGAPPGNYGYTF,TGTGCCAGCAGTCCCGTACCTCGGGGGGCCCCTCCGGGGAACTATGGCTACACCTTC
TRBV19,TRBJ2-3,TRBD2,NA,16,CASSISKTSGTDTQYF,TGTGCCAGTAGTATAAGCAAGACTAGCGGAACAGATACGCAGTATTTT
TRBV3-1/TRBV3-2,TRBJ2-3,TRBD2,NA,13,CASSQVIAGDQYF,TGTGCCAGCAGCCAAGTTATAGCGGGAGATCAGTATTTT
TRBV7-9,TRBJ2-1,TRBD1,NA,14,CASSFRDRINEQFF,TGTGCCAGCAGCTTCCGGGACAGGATCAATGAGCAGTTCTTC
TRBV7-9,TRBJ1-3,NA,NA,17,CASSSYSPGFSGNTIYF,TGTGCCAGCAGCTCATATTCGCCGGGTTTCTCTGGAAACACCATATATTTT
TRBV27,TRBJ2-2,NA,NA,14,CASKYGGITGELFF,TGTGCCAGCAAGTACGGCGGAATCACCGGGGAGCTGTTTTTT
TRBV4-2,TRBJ2-1,TRBD2,NA,17,CASSQDTIGGGRNEQFF,TGTGCCAGCAGCCAAGATACCATTGGGGGGGGTCGGAATGAGCAGTTCTTC
TRBV6-5,TRBJ1-5,TRBD1,NA,15,CASETGTNFNQPQHF,TGTGCCAGTGAGACAGGGACGAATTTCAATCAGCCCCAGCATTTT
TRBV10-3,TRBJ2-1,TRBD2,NA,16,CAISDSTSGSGDEQFF,TGTGCCATCAGCGATTCGACTAGCGGGAGTGGTGATGAGCAGTTCTTC